This T cell receptor (beta chain) was captured by sequencing in a study of blood T cells in healthy people across ages. Study findings and constraints: Strongly correlated with naive T cell percentage was TCR beta diversity. In older individuals, TCR beta diversity per million T cells was lower, falling roughly linearly with age.

Note on this clonotype: Its antigen is still unknown.

Samples had at least 6 million PBMCs isolated from them. Total RNA extracted from each sample amounted to at least 5.5 micrograms. Next came a second PCR, run for about 7 to 12 cycles, which used a sample-barcoded 5' primer along with a J-beta primer mix. Each CDR3 protein gets one entry after TCRdb re-called the 5' RACE reads with MiXCR. The sample contains roughly 1.5 million distinct CDR3 sequences, roughly 43% of which appear only once. The germline V gene encodes CDR1 SGHTA and CDR2 FQGNSA. This CDR3 contains 17 residues. After removal of 1 base from V and 1 base from J, the junction contained 2 bases not matched to a gene.

The J gene is TRBJ2-5, the V gene TRBV7-2, with TRBD2 matching 14 bases. This TCR came from a woman aged 18 to 35 in good health. The specimen was blood. CDR3 region: CASSLGTSGRFQETQYF. The CDR3 nucleotides are TGTGCCAGCAGCTTAGGGACTAGCGGGAGGTTCCAAGAGACCCAGTACTTC.